This T cell receptor (beta chain) was obtained from a study of OX40 agonist ivuxolimab in advanced cancers. Across the study: An anti-OX40 (CD134) antibody with agonistic activity, ivuxolimab, was administered to patients. The group had a mean age of 60 years, ranged from 23 to 79, and was 82.7% male. Regarding the study as a whole: Partly responding patients at 0.1-3.0 mg/kg showed some of the smallest clonal expansion.

Comment on this clone: Its matching antigen is unknown.

Generated by immunoSEQ multiplex PCR, the TCRdb table keeps only in-frame clones and is missing some. Among some 98,000 clones listed, around 92% were seen once. Trimming shortened V by 6 bases and J by 4 bases, and 4 bases separated the two germline ends. Germline V gives CDR1 MNHNS, CDR2 SASEGT. There are 11 residues in the CDR3. The sequencing used CD4+ or CD8+ T cells sorted from blood, collected in a trial of the OX40 agonist ivuxolimab. The gene calls are TRBV6-1 and TRBJ1-5; D unresolved. This TCR was sampled from an adult with an advanced solid tumor such as melanoma, head and neck, liver or kidney cancer. CDR3 in amino acids: CASRENQPQHF. In nucleotides, the CDR3 is TGTGCCAGCAGGGAAAATCAGCCCCAGCATTTT.